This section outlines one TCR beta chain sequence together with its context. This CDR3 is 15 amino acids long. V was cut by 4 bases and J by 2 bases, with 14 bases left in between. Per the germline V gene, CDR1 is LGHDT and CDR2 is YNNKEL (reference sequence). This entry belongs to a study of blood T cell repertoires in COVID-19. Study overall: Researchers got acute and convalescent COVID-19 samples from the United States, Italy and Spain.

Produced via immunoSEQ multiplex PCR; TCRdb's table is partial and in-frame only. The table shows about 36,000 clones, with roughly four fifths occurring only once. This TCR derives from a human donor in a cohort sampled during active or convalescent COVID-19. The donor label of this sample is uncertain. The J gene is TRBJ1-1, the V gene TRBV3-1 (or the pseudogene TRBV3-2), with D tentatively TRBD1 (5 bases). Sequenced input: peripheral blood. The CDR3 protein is CASSPVGGANTEAFF. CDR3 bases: TGTGCCAGCAGCCCGGTGGGGGGAGCTAACACTGAAGCTTTCTTT.